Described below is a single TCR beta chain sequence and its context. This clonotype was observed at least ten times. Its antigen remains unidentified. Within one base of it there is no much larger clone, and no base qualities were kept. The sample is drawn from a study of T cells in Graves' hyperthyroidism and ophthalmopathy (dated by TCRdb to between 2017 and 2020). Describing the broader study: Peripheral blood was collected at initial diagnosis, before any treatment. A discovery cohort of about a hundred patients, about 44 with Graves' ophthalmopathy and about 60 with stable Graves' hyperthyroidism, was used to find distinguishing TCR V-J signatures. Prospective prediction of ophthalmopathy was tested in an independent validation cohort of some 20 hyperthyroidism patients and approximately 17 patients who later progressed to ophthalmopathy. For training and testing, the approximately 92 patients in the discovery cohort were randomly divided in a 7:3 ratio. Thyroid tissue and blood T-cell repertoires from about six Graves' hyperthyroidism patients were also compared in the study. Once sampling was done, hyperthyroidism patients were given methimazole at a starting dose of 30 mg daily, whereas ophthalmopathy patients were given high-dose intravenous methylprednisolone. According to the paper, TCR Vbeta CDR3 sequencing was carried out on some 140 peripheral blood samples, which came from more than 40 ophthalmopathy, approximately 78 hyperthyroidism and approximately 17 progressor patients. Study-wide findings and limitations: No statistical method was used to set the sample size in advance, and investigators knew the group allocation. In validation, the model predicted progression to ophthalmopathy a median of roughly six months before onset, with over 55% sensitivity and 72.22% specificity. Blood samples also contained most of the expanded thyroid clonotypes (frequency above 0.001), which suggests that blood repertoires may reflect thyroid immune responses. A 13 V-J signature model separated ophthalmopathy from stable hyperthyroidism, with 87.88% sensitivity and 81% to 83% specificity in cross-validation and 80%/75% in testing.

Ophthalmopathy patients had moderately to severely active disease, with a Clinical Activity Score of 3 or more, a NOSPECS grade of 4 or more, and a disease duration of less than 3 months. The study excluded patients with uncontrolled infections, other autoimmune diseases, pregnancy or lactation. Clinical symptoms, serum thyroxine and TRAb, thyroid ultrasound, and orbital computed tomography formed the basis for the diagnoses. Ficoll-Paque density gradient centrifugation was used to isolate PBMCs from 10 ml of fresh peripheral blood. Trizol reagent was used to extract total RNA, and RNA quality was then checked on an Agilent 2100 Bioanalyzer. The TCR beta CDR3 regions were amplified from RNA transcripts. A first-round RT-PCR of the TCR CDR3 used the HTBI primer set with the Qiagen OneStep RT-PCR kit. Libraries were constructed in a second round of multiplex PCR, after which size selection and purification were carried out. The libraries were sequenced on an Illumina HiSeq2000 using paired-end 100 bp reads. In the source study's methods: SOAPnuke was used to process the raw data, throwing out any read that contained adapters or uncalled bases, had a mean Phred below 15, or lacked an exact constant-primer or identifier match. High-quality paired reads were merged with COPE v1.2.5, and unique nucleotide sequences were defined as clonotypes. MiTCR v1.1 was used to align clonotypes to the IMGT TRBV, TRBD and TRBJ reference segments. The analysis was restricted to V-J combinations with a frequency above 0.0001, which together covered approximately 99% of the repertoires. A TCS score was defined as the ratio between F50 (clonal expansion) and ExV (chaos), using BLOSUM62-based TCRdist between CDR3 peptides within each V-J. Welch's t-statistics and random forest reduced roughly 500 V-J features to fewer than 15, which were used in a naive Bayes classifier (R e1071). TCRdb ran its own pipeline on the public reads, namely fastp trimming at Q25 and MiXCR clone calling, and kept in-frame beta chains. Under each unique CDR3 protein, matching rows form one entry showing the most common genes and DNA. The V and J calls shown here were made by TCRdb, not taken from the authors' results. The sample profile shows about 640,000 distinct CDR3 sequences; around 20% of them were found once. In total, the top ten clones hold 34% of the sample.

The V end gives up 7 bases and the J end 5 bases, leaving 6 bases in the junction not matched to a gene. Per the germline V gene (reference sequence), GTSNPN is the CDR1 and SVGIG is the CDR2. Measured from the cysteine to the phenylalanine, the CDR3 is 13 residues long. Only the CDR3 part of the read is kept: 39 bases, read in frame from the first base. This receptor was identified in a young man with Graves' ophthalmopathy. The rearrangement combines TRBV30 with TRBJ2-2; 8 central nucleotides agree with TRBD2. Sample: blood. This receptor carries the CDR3 CALGRGGTGELFF. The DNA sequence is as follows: TGTGCCTTAGGACGGGGGGGGACCGGGGAGCTGTTTTTT.